The 13 T cell receptor beta chains below all came from one sample that was sequenced in a study of T cell responses to AZD1222 COVID-19 vaccine. Only in-frame clones appear in the TCRdb table, and some are missing; sequencing was by immunoSEQ multiplex PCR. The data hold about 110,000 clones, with approximately 88% observed a single time. Specimen: peripheral blood, collected on day 0 of MenACWY control vaccination. Receptors were obtained from an adult in good health.

The chain uses TRBV5-1 and TRBJ1-1, with D possibly being TRBD1 (6 bases). CDR1 SGHRS and CDR2 YFSETQ come from the germline V gene. V shed 5 bases and J shed 4 bases, with 12 bases lying between them. The CDR3 runs to 13 residues. In nucleotides, the CDR3 is TGCGCCAGCAGTTCACAGGGTAGCACTGAAGCTTTCTTT. Amino acid sequence: CASSSQGSTEAFF. Full variable domain (outside the CDR3, taken from reference TRBV5-1 and TRBJ1-1): KAGVTQTPRYLIKTRGQQVTLSCSPISGHRSVSWYQQTPGQGLQFLFEYFSETQRNKGNFPGRFSGRQFSNSRSEMNVSTLELGDSALYLCASSSQGSTEAFFGQGTRLTVV.

The chain carries TRBV6-5 and TRBJ2-1, with D unclear. CDR1 MNHEY and CDR2 SVGAGI come from the germline V gene. Trimming shortened V by 7 bases and J by 0 bases, and 13 bases separated the two germline ends. The CDR3 sequence is 15 residues long. The DNA for the CDR3 is TGTGCCAGCAAGGTGAGGATTAGCTCCTACAATGAGCAGTTCTTC. Protein sequence: CASKVRISSYNEQFF.

CDR3 region: CASSSKRDHGEFF. CDR3 bases: TGTGCCAGCAGTTCGAAAAGGGACCATGGGGAGTTCTTC. The chain combines TRBV27 with TRBJ2-1, with D possibly called TRBD1 or TRBD2 (5 bases each). Trimming took 4 bases from V and 14 from J, leaving 18 bases between them. The CDR3 is 13 residues long. The germline V gene encodes CDR1 MNHEY and CDR2 SMNVEV (reference sequence).

The rearrangement links TRBV7-3 to TRBJ1-1; D not resolved. Trimming removed 2 bases at V and 0 bases at J, with 4 bases between. The CDR3 consists of 13 residues. The germline CDR1 and CDR2 sequences are SGHTA and FQGTGA. CDR3 DNA: TGTGCCAGCAGCTTAGCAATGAACACTGAAGCTTTCTTT. Protein product: CASSLAMNTEAFF. The full variable domain, its missing parts supplied by reference TRBV7-3 and TRBJ1-1, is GAGVSQTPSNKVTEKGKYVELRCDPISGHTALYWYRQSLGQGPEFLIYFQGTGAADDSGLPNDRFFAVRPEGSVSTLKIQRTERGDSAVYLCASSLAMNTEAFFGQGTRLTVV.

This clone was seen a few times. This chain connects TRBV10-3 to TRBJ2-3, with a weak D call TRBD2 (6 bases). Trimming removed 9 bases from V and 2 bases from J, with 15 bases in between. This CDR3 has 14 amino acids. Germline-derived CDR1 and CDR2 are ENHRY and SYGVKD. CDR3 sequence reads: CAIHSGRTTDTQYF. CDR3 nucleotides: TGTGCCATACATAGCGGAAGAACCACAGATACGCAGTATTTT.

CDR3: CATIGRDYGYTF. The CDR3 DNA sequence: TGTGCCACCATCGGACGGGACTATGGCTACACCTTC. This chain uses TRBV27 with TRBJ1-2; D unresolved. Trimming took 10 bases from V and 3 from J, leaving 12 bases between them. The CDR3 has 12 amino acids. Germline V CDR1 and CDR2: MNHEY, SMNVEV (reference sequence).

The chain is built from TRBV4-3 and TRBJ2-1; TRBD2 matches at 8 bases. The CDR3 is 16 amino acids. Germline lookup yields CDR1 LGHNA and CDR2 YSLEER. After removal of 6 bases from V and 4 bases from J, the junction contained 11 bases not matched to a gene. Here the CDR3 DNA reads TGCGCCAGCAGGCTAACGACTAGCGACCCGTACAATGAGCAGTTCTTC. It specifies CASRLTTSDPYNEQFF.

The V and J genes are TRBV7-2 and TRBJ1-5, with D unclear. V was pared by 1 base and J by 0 bases, with 13 bases between. Germline assignment: CDR1 SGHTA and CDR2 FQGNSA. CDR3 length: 17 amino acids. CDR3: CASSLVSGGDSNQPQHF. The CDR3 DNA sequence: TGTGCCAGCAGCTTAGTTTCAGGCGGTGATAGCAATCAGCCCCAGCATTTT.

This sequence joins TRBV7-2 and TRBJ2-1; the match to TRBD1 covers 8 bases. The CDR3 loop spans 15 amino acids. Germline CDR1 is SGHTA and CDR2 is FQGNSA. Trimming removed 3 bases from V and 6 bases from J; junction bases left unmatched: 7. This chain's CDR3 is CASSFDRGGVNEQFF. The CDR3 DNA reads as TGTGCCAGCAGCTTCGACAGGGGTGGCGTCAATGAGCAGTTCTTC.

The table lists this clone with a count of one. The V gene is TRBV15, the J gene TRBJ1-5; D perhaps matches TRBD1 (6 bases). Per germline, CDR1 LNHNV and CDR2 YYDKDF (reference sequence). V dropped 4 bases and J dropped 5 bases, with 12 bases sitting between them. The CDR3 covers 14 residues. CDR3 coding DNA: TGTGCCACCAGCAAACAGGGTGGGGATCAGCCCCAGCATTTT. Its translation is CATSKQGGDQPQHF.

The rearrangement links TRBV11-3 to TRBJ2-2; 7 nucleotides match TRBD1. The CDR3 consists of 14 residues. Looked up from germline, CDR1 is SGHNT and CDR2 is YENEEA. Germline trimming cut 5 bases from V and 1 base from J; bases unmatched to any gene: 1. CDR3 coding DNA: TGTGCCAGCAGCCGACAGGGGAACACCGGGGAGCTGTTTTTT. This gives the protein CASSRQGNTGELFF.

This clone was counted once. The chain is built from TRBV30 and TRBJ2-1, with 7 bases matching TRBD2. Germline trimming cut 4 bases from V and 9 bases from J; bases unmatched to any gene: 12. The germline V gene has CDR1 GTSNPN and CDR2 SVGIG (reference sequence). The CDR3 sequence is 14 residues long. The CDR3 loop is CAWNTWEGVGEQFF. The CDR3 coding sequence is TGTGCCTGGAATACATGGGAGGGTGTCGGTGAGCAGTTCTTC.

This clone was seen just once. This chain joins TRBV4-3 and TRBJ2-2; 8 nucleotides agree with TRBD2. J was trimmed by 0 bases and V by 0 bases; bases with no gene match: 9. Germline V gene lookup returns CDR1 LGHNA and CDR2 YSLEER. The CDR3 covers 19 residues. CDR3 in amino acids: CASSQDPAGVPPNTGELFF. In DNA form, the CDR3 reads TGCGCCAGCAGCCAAGATCCAGCGGGAGTCCCCCCGAACACCGGGGAGCTGTTTTTT.